The clone carrying this TCR beta chain appeared once. The data were obtained in a study of cytomegalovirus exposure and HLA in healthy donors. Germline-derived CDR1 and CDR2 are MNHNS and SASEGT. The CDR3 spans 14 residues. V lost 4 bases to trimming and J lost 5 bases, with 13 bases between them. PCR was performed using 60 Vbeta and 13 Jbeta primers. Clones were read by immunoSEQ multiplex PCR, and TCRdb kept only the in-frame ones, dropping some. The table records 100,000 to 150,000 clones, 75% to 90% of them present only once. The sequenced material came from PBMCs. The chain employs TRBV6-1 and TRBJ2-3, with D perhaps matching TRBD2 (6 bases). This TCR came from a male donor in good health and CMV-seronegative. The CDR3 DNA reads TGTGCCAGCAGTGTTGATGGAGGGGAAGATACGCAGTATTTT. It translates to CASSVDGGEDTQYF.